This T cell receptor (beta chain) was captured in a study of T-cell reconstitution after alpha-beta-depleted transplantation in children. The TCRbeta library was prepared with unique molecular identifiers. TCRdb itself ran the PCR reads through MiXCR, one entry per CDR3 protein. The table records approximately 630,000 distinct CDR3 sequences, around 13% of them present only once. There are many counts of this clonotype. Its antigen is as yet unknown. The study's findings and limits: From newly produced T cells came most of the T-cell counts and diversity one year after transplant. It was reported that alpha-beta T cells came from several hundred expanded graft clones (about two months after transplant).

The ends lost 5 bases at V and 7 bases at J; junction bases unmatched: 13. The CDR3 length is 16 residues. Sample: PBMCs, taken before TCRalphabeta/CD19-depleted stem cell transplant. This sequence originates from a girl aged 2-15 years with congenital amegakaryocytic thrombocytopenia, due to receive a stem cell transplant. This chain joins TRBV12-3 or TRBV12-4 and TRBJ2-5; 10 nucleotides agree with TRBD2. As DNA, the CDR3 is TGTGCCAGCAGTCCAAAGGGTCTAGCGGGAGACGTGACCCAGTACTTC. Its protein product is CASSPKGLAGDVTQYF.